These 9 T cell receptor beta chains were sequenced from one sample in a study of cytomegalovirus exposure and HLA in healthy donors. PCR involved 60 Vbeta and 13 Jbeta primers. The method was immunoSEQ multiplex PCR; TCRdb's version includes in-frame clones alone and lacks a portion of them. The sample lists approximately 100,000 clones; more than 75% were seen once. Sequenced material: PBMCs. These receptors all stem from a woman aged 18-29 years in good health and CMV-seropositive.

The rearrangement joins TRBV5-4 to TRBJ1-2; D is uncertain. The CDR3 spans 15 residues. Trimming left V 3 bases short and J 7 bases short, with 19 bases between. In germline, CDR1 is SGHNT, CDR2 YYREEE (reference sequence). CDR3 nucleotides: TGTGCCAGCAGCTCCCCGCGGCTTCACGGTACTGGCTACACCTTC. Translation: CASSSPRLHGTGYTF.

The chain recombines TRBV30 with TRBJ2-1; D may be TRBD2 (5 bases). From germline, CDR1 is GTSNPN and CDR2 SVGIG (reference sequence). V gave up 0 bases and J gave up 2 bases, with 8 bases separating them. The CDR3 is 14 residues long. The CDR3 DNA reads TGTGCCTGGAGTGTACAGCGGACCTACAATGAGCAGTTCTTC. This translates into CAWSVQRTYNEQFF.

The CDR3 sequence: CASKGVVTYEQYF. The CDR3 DNA reads as TGTGCCAGCAAGGGGGTCGTAACCTACGAGCAGTACTTC. The rearrangement joins TRBV2 to TRBJ2-7; D is perhaps TRBD1 (6 bases). The germline V gene has CDR1 SNHLY and CDR2 FYNNEI. The V end lost 7 bases, the J end lost 2 bases, and 12 bases lay between the germline ends. This CDR3 is 13 amino acids long.

The V gene is TRBV6-1, the J gene TRBJ2-3, with 7 bases aligning to TRBD2. V shed 8 bases and J 2 bases; nucleotides not matched to a gene: 7. In germline, CDR1 is MNHNS, CDR2 SASEGT. CDR3 length: 14 residues. The CDR3 sequence is CASGRGGHTDTQYF. DNA of the CDR3: TGTGCCAGCGGGAGGGGAGGACACACAGATACGCAGTATTTT.

The rearrangement uses TRBV19 and TRBJ1-2; D is undetermined. V lost 5 bases to trimming and J lost 2 bases, with 9 bases between them. The CDR3 covers 13 residues. The germline CDR1 and CDR2 sequences are LNHDA and SQIVND (reference sequence). DNA of the CDR3: TGTGCCAGTAGTTTAGCCCTCAACTATGGCTACACCTTC. Translated, it gives CASSLALNYGYTF.

Concerning this clone: This sample also contains other DNA sequences that code for the same CDR3. The genes are TRBV6-5 and TRBJ1-2; no clear D gene. The V and J ends lost 2 bases and 2 bases respectively, with 6 bases between them. The CDR3 runs to 13 residues. Per germline, CDR1 MNHEY and CDR2 SVGAGI. CDR3 nucleotide sequence: TGTGCCAGCAGTTACGGCGGCAACTATGGCTACACCTTC. Amino acids: CASSYGGNYGYTF.

The chain is built from TRBV7-2 and TRBJ2-7, with TRBD2 matching 8 bases. Unmatched junction bases numbered 17, after V lost 7 bases and J lost 3 bases. The V gene's germline CDR1 is SGHTA and CDR2 FQGNSA. CDR3 length: 17 amino acids. The CDR3 reads CASTTSSGLFRGYEQYF. The CDR3 bases are TGTGCCAGCACGACGTCTAGCGGGCTTTTCAGAGGCTACGAGCAGTACTTC.

The sample holds a few counts of this clone. The chain is built from TRBV7-3 and TRBJ1-2, with D possibly matching TRBD1 (6 bases). Trimming pared 3 bases from V and 8 bases from J, leaving 22 bases between. CDR3 length equals 16 residues. Germline V gene sequence: CDR1 SGHTA, CDR2 FQGTGA. As DNA, the CDR3 is TGTGCCAGCAGCTTGGGACAAACCATAGGGTCAGGCGGCTACACCTTC. It is translated as CASSLGQTIGSGGYTF. Supplemented by reference TRBV7-3 and TRBJ1-2, the full variable domain reads GAGVSQTPSNKVTEKGKYVELRCDPISGHTALYWYRQSLGQGPEFLIYFQGTGAADDSGLPNDRFFAVRPEGSVSTLKIQRTERGDSAVYLCASSLGQTIGSGGYTFGSGTRLTVV.

The chain employs TRBV5-4 and TRBJ2-7; D is undetermined. This CDR3 comprises 13 residues. The germline V and J ends were trimmed by 4 bases and 0 bases, with 8 bases remaining between them. The germline CDR1 and CDR2 sequences are SGHNT and YYREEE (reference sequence). CDR3 sequence (DNA): TGTGCCAGCAGCCCAGGCCGCTCCTACGAGCAGTACTTC. Its protein product is CASSPGRSYEQYF.